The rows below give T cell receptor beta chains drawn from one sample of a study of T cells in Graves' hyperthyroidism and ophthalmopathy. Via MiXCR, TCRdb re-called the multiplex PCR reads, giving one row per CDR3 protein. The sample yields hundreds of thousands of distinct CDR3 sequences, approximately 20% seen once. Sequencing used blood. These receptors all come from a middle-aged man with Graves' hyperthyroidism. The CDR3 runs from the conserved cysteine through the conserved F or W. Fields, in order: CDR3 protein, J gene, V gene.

CDR3 protein: CASSLSVTGVAYEQYF
J gene: TRBJ2-7
V gene: TRBV27

CDR3 protein: CASSHGGGTEAFF
J gene: TRBJ1-1
V gene: TRBV5-8

CDR3 protein: CASRPTGDNEKLFF
J gene: TRBJ1-4
V gene: TRBV6-2/TRBV6-3

CDR3 protein: CASSPIQGLGGANVLTF
J gene: TRBJ2-6
V gene: TRBV28

CDR3 protein: CASSLQDRADEAFF
J gene: TRBJ1-1
V gene: TRBV5-1

CDR3 protein: CASSYSGLAGRVDTQYF
J gene: TRBJ2-3
V gene: TRBV6-5

CDR3 protein: CASSRGDLDTGELFF
J gene: TRBJ2-2
V gene: TRBV5-6

CDR3 protein: CASSLGGLRASYTF
J gene: TRBJ1-2
V gene: TRBV7-2

CDR3 protein: CASSPLGAPNYGYTF
J gene: TRBJ1-2
V gene: TRBV28

CDR3 protein: CASSVGAMNTEAFF
J gene: TRBJ1-1
V gene: TRBV9

CDR3 protein: CASSLLATPTPLHF
J gene: TRBJ1-6
V gene: TRBV27

CDR3 protein: CSAKRTVEEPQHF
J gene: TRBJ1-5
V gene: TRBV20-1

CDR3 protein: CASSSNNYGYTF
J gene: TRBJ1-2
V gene: TRBV7-9

CDR3 protein: CASSAYQQNTIYF
J gene: TRBJ1-3
V gene: TRBV2

CDR3 protein: CAGSGSGTDTQYF
J gene: TRBJ2-3
V gene: TRBV2

CDR3 protein: CASSLQGELGTQYF
J gene: TRBJ2-5
V gene: TRBV3-1

CDR3 protein: CASRQGKDTEAFF
J gene: TRBJ1-1
V gene: TRBV6-1

CDR3 protein: CASRWRGDNEQFF
J gene: TRBJ2-1
V gene: TRBV19

CDR3 protein: CATSRGNSVNSPLHF
J gene: TRBJ1-6
V gene: TRBV15

CDR3 protein: CASSQMGVTEAFF
J gene: TRBJ1-1
V gene: TRBV11-3

CDR3 protein: CASSTNRGLEGYTF
J gene: TRBJ1-2
V gene: TRBV6-5

CDR3 protein: CASSGREEKLFF
J gene: TRBJ1-4
V gene: TRBV2

CDR3 protein: CASSLVASGGSSYNEQFF
J gene: TRBJ2-1
V gene: TRBV7-6

CDR3 protein: CSALWAHEQYF
J gene: TRBJ2-7
V gene: TRBV20-1

CDR3 protein: CASGQGFSTDTQYF
J gene: TRBJ2-3
V gene: TRBV19

CDR3 protein: CSARGGGQGFVGPEAFF
J gene: TRBJ1-1
V gene: TRBV20-1

CDR3 protein: CASSLNGPPGRDEQYF
J gene: TRBJ2-7
V gene: TRBV5-1

CDR3 protein: CASSYQGGPYNEQFF
J gene: TRBJ2-1
V gene: TRBV6-5

CDR3 protein: CASSARRYSGNTIYF
J gene: TRBJ1-3
V gene: TRBV9

CDR3 protein: CASSSHEPGGYEQYF
J gene: TRBJ2-7
V gene: TRBV7-2

CDR3 protein: CASSQREFLGGNTEAFF
J gene: TRBJ1-1
V gene: TRBV4-3

CDR3 protein: CASSTTPSGVYTQYF
J gene: TRBJ2-3
V gene: TRBV7-8

CDR3 protein: CASSTQSQHF
J gene: TRBJ1-5
V gene: TRBV28

CDR3 protein: CASSPGTGVGSPLHF
J gene: TRBJ1-6
V gene: TRBV5-5

CDR3 protein: CATSDMTGSYEQYF
J gene: TRBJ2-7
V gene: TRBV24-1

CDR3 protein: CASSLRGVAYNEQFF
J gene: TRBJ2-1
V gene: TRBV12-3/TRBV12-4

CDR3 protein: CASVGRYEQYF
J gene: TRBJ2-7
V gene: TRBV6-1

CDR3 protein: CASRDGLRVETQYF
J gene: TRBJ2-5
V gene: TRBV27

CDR3 protein: CASRHRDRDPREQYF
J gene: TRBJ2-7
V gene: TRBV6-1

CDR3 protein: CSAGGGLAGARQETQYF
J gene: TRBJ2-5
V gene: TRBV20-1

CDR3 protein: CASSQDRGKGETQYF
J gene: TRBJ2-5
V gene: TRBV14

CDR3 protein: CASSFLRTYEQYF
J gene: TRBJ2-7
V gene: TRBV5-8

CDR3 protein: CSARPGTSGGRDEQFF
J gene: TRBJ2-1
V gene: TRBV20-1

CDR3 protein: CASSETGHYGYTF
J gene: TRBJ1-2
V gene: TRBV5-1

CDR3 protein: CASSLGSSGGDGPYNEQFF
J gene: TRBJ2-1
V gene: TRBV11-3

CDR3 protein: CASSLTGIYEQYF
J gene: TRBJ2-7
V gene: TRBV5-1

CDR3 protein: CASSAVGQGASFF
J gene: TRBJ1-1
V gene: TRBV10-1

CDR3 protein: CSARDDVNTEAFF
J gene: TRBJ1-1
V gene: TRBV20-1

CDR3 protein: CASSLPGQGDYEQYF
J gene: TRBJ2-7
V gene: TRBV5-4

CDR3 protein: CSATMTSGLNTGELFF
J gene: TRBJ2-2
V gene: TRBV20-1

CDR3 protein: CASSLDSSSYEQYF
J gene: TRBJ2-7
V gene: TRBV5-1

CDR3 protein: CASSATSVGAETQYF
J gene: TRBJ2-5
V gene: TRBV19

CDR3 protein: CSASGGINSPLHF
J gene: TRBJ1-6
V gene: TRBV20-1

CDR3 protein: CASSVGDRGRLSF
J gene: TRBJ1-2
V gene: TRBV2

CDR3 protein: CSARVRAGAADTQYF
J gene: TRBJ2-3
V gene: TRBV20-1